The next 6 T cell receptor beta chains were all read from a single sample in a study of beta chain features in type 1 diabetes. Study observations and caveats: People with Type 1 diabetes carried modestly yet significantly shorter TCRB CDR3s in all four CD4+ subsets.

Their antigen targets remain unknown. What was sequenced were expressed TCRB transcripts, since all of the isolated RNA had been reverse transcribed. The repertoire was sequenced with immunoSEQ multiplex PCR; TCRdb's copy has only in-frame clones and lacks some. The sample lists about 52,000 clones, 35% to 50% seen once, with approximately 1.5% in the top ten. Sequencing input: Tregs from blood. The receptors were sampled from a young man with type 1 diabetes.

The chain recombines TRBV11-2 with TRBJ2-5, with 10 bases matching TRBD1. V was pared by 6 bases and J by 4 bases, with 8 bases of the junction left unmatched. There are 15 residues in the CDR3. Germline loops: CDR1 SGHAT, CDR2 FQNNGV. The CDR3 region has the DNA TGTGCCAGCAGTACCGGGACAGGGGAACGAGAGACCCAGTACTTC. Amino acids: CASSTGTGERETQYF.

The chain recombines TRBV27 with TRBJ2-3, with a possible D match to TRBD1 (6 bases). CDR1 MNHEY and CDR2 SMNVEV come from the germline V gene (reference sequence). The CDR3 is made up of 16 amino acids. V was shortened by 3 bases and J by 2 bases, with 15 bases between the two germline ends. The CDR3 reads CASSFDQGRSTDTQYF. The CDR3 region has the DNA TGTGCCAGCAGTTTCGACCAGGGGCGTTCCACAGATACGCAGTATTTT.

The chain links TRBV28 to TRBJ2-1; TRBD2 agrees at 8 bases. V gave up 6 bases and J gave up 2 bases; unmatched junction bases: 9. Germline V CDR1 and CDR2: MDHEN, SYDVKM. The CDR3 sequence is 16 residues long. The CDR3 DNA sequence: TGTGCCAGCAGCCGACACAGCGGGGGTGCCTACAATGAGCAGTTCTTC. It yields the protein CASSRHSGGAYNEQFF.

The chain couples TRBV6-5 to TRBJ2-5; D not certain. From germline, CDR1 is MNHEY and CDR2 SVGAGI. Trimming took off 7 bases at V and 4 bases at J, with 7 bases between the two ends. The CDR3 has 11 residues. The CDR3 protein is CASNFLETQYF. The CDR3 nucleotides read TGTGCCAGCAATTTCCTAGAGACCCAGTACTTC.

This clone was observed a few times. V is TRBV27 and J is TRBJ2-1; 11 bases fit TRBD2. V dropped 7 bases and J dropped 10; count of bases not matched to a gene: 12. CDR1 and CDR2 from the germline V gene are MNHEY and SMNVEV (reference sequence). The CDR3 length is 15 residues. CDR3 DNA sequence: TGTGCCAGCAACCTACTAGCGGGAGTTCAACACGAGCAGTTCTTC. This gives the protein CASNLLAGVQHEQFF.

The CDR3 protein is CASSIKSVDTQYF. As DNA, the CDR3 is TGTGCCAGCAGTATAAAGTCGGTAGATACGCAGTATTTT. The V and J genes are TRBV7-2 and TRBJ2-3; D uncertain. Trimming took 6 bases from V and 5 from J, leaving 12 bases between them. The germline CDR1 and CDR2 sequences are SGHTA and FQGNSA. The CDR3 has 13 residues. Based on the CDR3 plus reference TRBV7-2 and TRBJ2-3, the full variable domain is GAGVSQSPSNKVTEKGKDVELRCDPISGHTALYWYRQSLGQGLEFLIYFQGNSAPDKSGLPSDRFSAERTGGSVSTLTIQRTQQEDSAVYLCASSIKSVDTQYFGPGTRLTVL.